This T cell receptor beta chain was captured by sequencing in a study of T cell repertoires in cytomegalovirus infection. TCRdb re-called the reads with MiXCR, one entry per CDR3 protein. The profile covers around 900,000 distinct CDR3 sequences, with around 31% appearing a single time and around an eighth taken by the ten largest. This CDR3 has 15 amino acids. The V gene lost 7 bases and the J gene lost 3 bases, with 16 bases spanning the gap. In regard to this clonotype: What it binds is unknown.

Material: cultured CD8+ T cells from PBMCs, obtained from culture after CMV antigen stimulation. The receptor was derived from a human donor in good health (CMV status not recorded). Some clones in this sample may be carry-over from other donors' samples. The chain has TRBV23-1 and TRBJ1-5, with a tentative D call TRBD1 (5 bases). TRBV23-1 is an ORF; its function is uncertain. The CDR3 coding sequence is TGCGCCAGCAAACGGGACCCCGCCGCCAATCAGCCCCAGCATTTT. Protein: CASKRDPAANQPQHF.